This TCR beta chain was profiled in a study of T cell repertoires in ileal Crohn's disease. Looking at the study overall: About half of patients got postoperative therapy: some 11 thiopurines, fewer than 20 anti-TNF.

The table came from immunoSEQ multiplex PCR; TCRdb's copy has only in-frame clones and leaves some out. The data contain 16,000 or so clones, more than 85% of them singletons. In regard to this clone: Its matching antigen is unknown.

CDR1 is LNHDA, CDR2 SQIVND, per germline (reference sequence). The CDR3 has 16 residues. V dropped 0 bases and J dropped 5; count of bases not matched to a gene: 7. Study-level points and caveats: Clonal expansions were more frequent in active smokers than non-smokers at surgery.

Regarding time point: inflamed ileum from the surgical specimen. The rearrangement uses TRBV19 and TRBJ2-3; 8 bases align to TRBD2. Sequencing used ileal tissue. The clonotype comes from an adult with Crohn's disease. This CDR3 is CASSIEARAGGDTQYF. The CDR3, as DNA: TGTGCCAGTAGTATAGAGGCCCGGGCGGGGGGAGATACGCAGTATTTT.